This T cell receptor beta chain was captured by sequencing in a study of regulatory T cells in long-lasting Graves disease. This clonotype appeared many times. CDR3-region Arm-PCR and iRepertoire HTBI primers produced the TCR beta libraries. One entry per CDR3 protein results from TCRdb running MiXCR on the multiplex PCR reads. The repertoire holds roughly 420,000 distinct CDR3 sequences, less than 20% seen once, with around 10% in the top ten. Time point given: newly diagnosed GD, antithyroid drugs for less than 3 months. Isolated PBMC RNA provided the starting material for the TCR library. The CDR3 has 14 residues. The germline CDR1 and CDR2 sequences are DFQATT and SNEGSKA (reference sequence). Trimming removed 6 bases from V and 7 bases from J; junction bases left unmatched: 6. The sample also formed part of further work on T cells in Graves' hyperthyroidism and ophthalmopathy.

This material consisted of peripheral blood mononuclear cells (PBMCs), taken at new diagnosis, from a patient treated with antithyroid drugs. The source is a woman aged 25 to 39 with Graves disease. The chain links TRBV20-1 to TRBJ2-1; 13 bases are a match to TRBD2. The CDR3 loop reads CSAVGLAGENEQFF. DNA for the CDR3: TGCAGTGCCGTAGGACTAGCGGGAGAGAATGAGCAGTTCTTC.